The clone carrying this TCR beta chain was observed a handful of times. Its antigen is currently unknown. This record belongs to a study of beta chain features in type 1 diabetes. Since all of the isolated RNA was reverse transcribed, expressed TCRB transcripts were what got sequenced. Method: immunoSEQ multiplex PCR; TCRdb's copy keeps in-frame clones and lacks some. The sample contains a few hundred thousand clones, 14% to 15% of which appear only once. Study outcomes and limitations: Shortening that was moderate but significant affected the TCRB CDR3s of Type 1 diabetes patients in all four CD4+ subsets. The study found fewer insertions and more deletions at VDJ junctions in type 1 diabetes patients.

V shed 4 bases and J 7 bases; nucleotides not matched to a gene: 10. Per the germline V gene, CDR1 is SGHTA and CDR2 is FQGNSA. The CDR3 loop spans 14 amino acids. The receptor was isolated from a man aged 18 to 29 with type 1 diabetes. The specimen sequenced was naive CD4+ T cells from blood. The chain combines TRBV7-2 with TRBJ2-7; 7 bases align to TRBD2. The CDR3 nucleotides read TGTGCCAGCAGCTCAACTCGGTCGGGGGGAGAGCAGTACTTC. As protein: CASSSTRSGGEQYF.